This T cell receptor beta chain emerged from a study of T cells in localized non-small cell lung cancer. Sequencing was performed with immunoSEQ multiplex PCR; in TCRdb, only in-frame clones are kept and a portion is missing. The table lists about 30,000 clones, around 93% of them singletons. CDR3 size: 14 residues. From germline, CDR1 is MNHEY and CDR2 SVGAGI. Trimming took 5 bases from V and 3 from J, leaving 13 bases between them. The sequenced sample was PBMCs, obtained before any cancer treatment. The sequence came from a man aged 40 to 69 with stage II lung adenocarcinoma. The chain carries TRBV6-5 and TRBJ1-1; D gene uncertain. The CDR3 sequence: CASSTILRDTEAFF. The CDR3 DNA reads TGTGCCAGCAGTACGATACTGCGGGACACTGAAGCTTTCTTT.